The 31 T cell receptor beta chains below come from one sample, sequenced in a study of shared clonotypes between healthy human individuals. The protocol was immunoSEQ multiplex PCR, while the TCRdb copy is restricted to in-frame clones and leaves out a portion. The profile shows a few million clones, around 95% of them singletons. It was CD45RO-negative cells, positively selected for CCR7, that made up naive CD8 cells, with terminally differentiated effector memory CD45RA+ cells excluded. Source material: naive CD8+ T cells from PBMCs. The receptors derive from a man aged 18-30 years in good health. Some clones in this sample may be carry-over from other donors' samples.

The CDR3 region is CARSLGLAGVDEQFF. As DNA, the CDR3 is TGTGCCAGAAGCTTGGGACTAGCGGGAGTCGATGAGCAGTTCTTC. The chain has TRBV5-3 and TRBJ2-1, with 12 positions matching TRBD2. TRBV5-3 is annotated as an ORF whose role is uncertain. The CDR3 has 15 residues. J was trimmed by 8 bases and V by 0 bases; bases with no gene match: 3.

The chain is built from TRBV29-1 and TRBJ2-5, with D perhaps given as TRBD1 or TRBD2 (5 bases each). Judging by the DNA end, TRBJ2-7 fits better; the J call may be wrong. Germline CDR1 and CDR2: SQVTM and ANQGSEA. The CDR3 is made up of 12 amino acids. CDR3 DNA: TGCAGCGCCGGGACGGCGAACTACGAGCAGTACTTC. This gives the protein CSAGTANYEQYF.

The chain employs TRBV10-3 and TRBJ2-7; no reliable D call. The germline V gene encodes CDR1 ENHRY and CDR2 SYGVKD. Deletions cut 5 bases from V and 5 bases from J, with 13 bases between. This CDR3 comprises 13 residues. In DNA form, the CDR3 reads TGTGCCATCAGTCCGAGCTTATCGGACGAGCAGTACTTC. It is translated as CAISPSLSDEQYF.

The rearrangement uses TRBV2 and TRBJ1-1, with unresolved D. Germline V gene data show CDR1 as SNHLY and CDR2 as FYNNEI. V lost 7 bases, J lost 3 bases, and 15 bases lay in between. The CDR3 has 14 residues. The CDR3 sequence: CASTIHRRDTEAFF. The CDR3 DNA reads TGTGCCAGCACTATCCACCGGCGGGACACTGAAGCTTTCTTT.

A single count supports this clone. The chain carries TRBV13 and TRBJ2-2; D ambiguous. V lost 5 bases to trimming and J lost 4 bases, with 8 bases between them. This CDR3 region has 13 residues. Per the germline V gene, CDR1 is PRHDT and CDR2 is FYEKMQ (reference sequence). DNA for the CDR3: TGTGCCAGCAGCCCTCGGCTCACCGGGGAGCTGTTTTTT. Translated: CASSPRLTGELFF.

The chain combines TRBV9 with TRBJ2-4, with D possibly matching TRBD2 (5 bases). V shed 0 bases and J shed 2 bases, with 15 bases lying between them. Germline CDR1 is SGDLS and CDR2 is YYNGEE. CDR3 length: 17 amino acids. CDR3 DNA: TGTGCCAGCAGCGTAGGACCATTCGGGATTTCCAAAAACATTCAGTACTTC. Its protein is CASSVGPFGISKNIQYF.

The chain combines TRBV29-1 with TRBJ2-2, with unresolved D. Germline assignment: CDR1 SQVTM and CDR2 ANQGSEA. V shed 7 bases and J shed 4 bases, with 10 bases lying between them. The CDR3 has 12 residues. This CDR3 reads CSAVDPTGELFF. The CDR3 DNA sequence: TGCAGCGCCGTTGATCCCACCGGGGAGCTGTTTTTT.

In this sample, this clone turned up once. The V call is TRBV29-1, the J call TRBJ2-7; D might be TRBD1 (5 bases). V was clipped by 4 bases and J by 4 bases, with 11 bases between them. CDR1 is SQVTM, CDR2 ANQGSEA, per germline. This CDR3 is 12 amino acids long. For the CDR3, the DNA is TGCAGCGTTGTGGGGCAGGAATACGAGCAGTACTTC. This translates into CSVVGQEYEQYF.

The rearrangement uses TRBV29-1 and TRBJ1-1; 8 bases fit TRBD1. Germline loops: CDR1 SQVTM, CDR2 ANQGSEA. The CDR3 extends over 13 amino acids. Trimming cost V 7 bases and J 1 base; bases outside gene matches: 5. Written as DNA, the CDR3 is TGCAGCGCGAGTCAGGGGGCGAACACTGAAGCTTTCTTT. Translated, it gives CSASQGANTEAFF.

The chain employs TRBV14 and TRBJ2-1; 9 positions agree with TRBD2. The CDR3 consists of 20 residues. The germline gives CDR1 SGHDN, CDR2 FVKESK. The V and J ends lost 1 base and 0 bases, in that order; junction bases with no gene match: 13. The CDR3 bases are TGTGCCAGCAGCCAAGCTGTACGGCTAGCGGGGACCTTCTCCTACAATGAGCAGTTCTTC. Translated: CASSQAVRLAGTFSYNEQFF.

The DNA of the CDR3 is TGTGCCAGCAGCTTAGTGGAGGATGAAAAACTGTTTTTT. Amino acids: CASSLVEDEKLFF. The V gene is TRBV7-9, the J gene TRBJ1-4; D unresolved. Trimming stripped 1 base from V and 6 bases from J, with 6 bases between. The germline V gene has CDR1 SEHNR and CDR2 FQNEAQ (reference sequence). The CDR3 is 13 residues long.

The rearrangement uses TRBV14 and TRBJ2-7; 9 bases map to TRBD1. Germline-derived CDR1 and CDR2 are SGHDN and FVKESK. V lost 4 bases, J lost 6 bases, and 4 bases stayed unmatched. The CDR3 runs 13 residues. The CDR3 nucleotides are TGTGCCAGCAGCCGACAGGGGGTAGGCGAGCAGTACTTC. This sequence encodes CASSRQGVGEQYF.

The chain joins TRBV4-1 to TRBJ1-5; D ambiguous. CDR1 and CDR2 (germline): MGHRA, YSYEKL. V lost 3 bases and J lost 6, with 12 bases in between. The CDR3 totals 14 residues. The CDR3 nucleotides read TGCGCCAGCAGCCAGCCGGACGGAGGTCAGCCCCAGCATTTT. Translation: CASSQPDGGQPQHF.

CDR3 nucleotide sequence: TGTGCCAGCAGTACAACAATTGTAGGGGGCGATGGCTACACCTTC. Residues: CASSTTIVGGDGYTF. V is TRBV27 and J is TRBJ1-2; 7 positions agree with TRBD1. With V trimmed by 5 bases and J by 6 bases, 12 bases remained unmatched. CDR3 length: 15 residues. Germline-derived CDR1 and CDR2 are MNHEY and SMNVEV (reference sequence).

The gene calls are TRBV4-2 and TRBJ2-7; 7 bases fit TRBD2. The germline gives CDR1 LGHNA, CDR2 YNFKEQ. CDR3 size: 16 residues. V dropped 4 bases and J dropped 2; count of bases not matched to a gene: 11. CDR3 sequence reads: CASSPGLRESTYEQYF. As DNA, the CDR3 is TGTGCCAGCAGCCCGGGTCTGCGGGAGTCGACCTACGAGCAGTACTTC.

CDR3: CASSFRRQNTEAFF. In DNA, the CDR3 is TGTGCCAGCAGCTTCCGAAGACAGAACACTGAAGCTTTCTTT. V gene TRBV5-6 combines with J gene TRBJ1-1; D gene unclear. The CDR3 sequence is 14 residues long. Germline values: CDR1 SGHDT, CDR2 YYEEEE. V was trimmed by 2 bases and J by 1 base, leaving 9 bases between them. The full variable domain, its missing parts supplied by reference TRBV5-6 and TRBJ1-1, is DAGVTQSPTHLIKTRGQQVTLRCSPKSGHDTVSWYQQALGQGPQFIFQYYEEEERQRGNFPDRFSGHQFPNYSSELNVNALLLGDSALYLCASSFRRQNTEAFFGQGTRLTVV.

Comment on this clone: The sample holds other DNA sequences that translate to the same CDR3. This sequence joins TRBV28 and TRBJ2-1; no definite D call. Per the germline V gene, CDR1 is MDHEN and CDR2 is SYDVKM. V was shortened by 5 bases and J by 3 bases, with 5 bases between the two germline ends. CDR3 size: 12 residues. The CDR3: CASSLHYNEQFF. The CDR3 nucleotides read TGTGCCAGCAGTCTCCACTACAATGAGCAGTTCTTC.

The genes are TRBV11-3 and TRBJ2-1, with 13 bases matching TRBD2. Trimming cost V 5 bases and J 5 bases; bases outside gene matches: 6. This CDR3 has 16 amino acids. Germline CDR1 SGHNT, CDR2 YENEEA. The CDR3: CASSPGTSGNNNEQFF. CDR3 in DNA: TGTGCCAGCAGCCCTGGGACTAGCGGGAACAACAATGAGCAGTTCTTC.

V gene TRBV7-6 combines with J gene TRBJ2-6, with a tentative D call TRBD1 (6 bases). Trimming took 1 base from V and 2 from J, leaving 15 bases between them. The CDR3 length is 18 residues. Per germline, CDR1 SGHVS and CDR2 FNYEAQ. CDR3 region: CASSLDLGDKPGANVLTF. The CDR3 DNA follows: TGTGCCAGCAGCTTAGATCTTGGGGACAAACCTGGGGCCAACGTCCTGACTTTC. The full variable domain, its missing parts supplied by reference TRBV7-6 and TRBJ2-6, is GAGVSQSPRYKVTKRGQDVALRCDPISGHVSLYWYRQALGQGPEFLTYFNYEAQQDKSGLPNDRFSAERPEGSISTLTIQRTEQRDSAMYRCASSLDLGDKPGANVLTFGAGSRLTVL.

The chain links TRBV4-2 to TRBJ1-3; TRBD1 might be the D (6 bases). Germline CDR1 LGHNA, CDR2 YNFKEQ. This CDR3 comprises 16 residues. Trimming took 5 bases from V and 1 from J, leaving 15 bases between them. The CDR3, as DNA: TGTGCCAGCAGCACGCCTGGGGGGGCTTCTGGAAACACCATATATTTT. Its protein is CASSTPGGASGNTIYF.

The V gene is TRBV11-1, the J gene TRBJ2-7; TRBD2 agrees at 14 bases. The CDR3 length is 14 residues. CDR1 is SGHAT and CDR2 is FQDESV in the germline V gene (reference sequence). Unmatched junction bases numbered 5, after V lost 5 bases and J lost 8 bases. The CDR3 here is CASSRGLAGAQQYF. Written as DNA, the CDR3 is TGTGCCAGCAGCCGGGGACTAGCGGGAGCTCAGCAGTACTTC.

The chain carries TRBV13 and TRBJ2-1; 9 bases align to TRBD2. The CDR3 sequence is 16 residues long. From germline, CDR1 is PRHDT and CDR2 FYEKMQ (reference sequence). Germline trimming cut 0 bases from V and 7 bases from J; bases unmatched to any gene: 7. The CDR3 spells CASSLGWREGPNEQFF. The CDR3 DNA follows: TGTGCCAGCAGCTTAGGGTGGCGGGAGGGCCCTAATGAGCAGTTCTTC.

The chain has TRBV7-9 and TRBJ1-5; maybe TRBD1 (5 bases). Germline CDR1 is SEHNR and CDR2 is FQNEAQ (reference sequence). Trimming stripped 1 base from V and 11 bases from J, with 12 bases between. CDR3 length: 13 residues. CDR3 region: CASSLGSGSTQHF. CDR3 bases: TGTGCCAGCAGCTTAGGGTCAGGGTCGACCCAGCATTTT.

This clone occurred once. The chain is built from TRBV14 and TRBJ2-5, with a weak D call TRBD2 (5 bases). V lost 6 bases and J lost 5, with 13 bases in between. This CDR3 has 13 residues. Germline V gene data show CDR1 as SGHDN and CDR2 as FVKESK. The CDR3 loop reads CASRKTNAETQYF. The CDR3 region has the DNA TGTGCCAGCAGGAAGACTAACGCGGAGACCCAGTACTTC.

In regard to this clone: This same CDR3 is encoded by further DNA sequences in the sample. CDR3 in amino acids: CASSVGTGQPQHF. Written as DNA, the CDR3 is TGTGCCAGCAGCGTAGGGACGGGGCAGCCCCAGCATTTT. The rearrangement joins TRBV9 to TRBJ1-5; the D is unclear. Trimming stripped 0 bases from V and 7 bases from J, with 8 bases between. This CDR3 has 13 residues. CDR1 is SGDLS and CDR2 is YYNGEE in the germline V gene.

The CDR3: CASSESLVAIMNTEAFF. The CDR3 DNA follows: TGTGCCAGCAGTGAATCACTCGTCGCCATCATGAACACTGAAGCTTTCTTT. The chain recombines TRBV6-1 with TRBJ1-1; the D is unclear. Trimming removed 2 bases at V and 0 bases at J, with 16 bases between. Germline-derived CDR1 and CDR2 are MNHNS and SASEGT. The CDR3 length is 17 residues.

This chain uses TRBV25-1 with TRBJ2-2; D not certain. Germline values: CDR1 MGHDK, CDR2 SYGVNS. Trimming left V 3 bases short and J 3 bases short, with 5 bases between. The CDR3 has 13 residues. The DNA for the CDR3 is TGTGCCAGCAGTGACAGTTACACCGGGGAGCTGTTTTTT. It encodes CASSDSYTGELFF. Looking up the rest from reference TRBV25-1 and TRBJ2-2 gives the full variable domain: EADIYQTPRYLVIGTGKKITLECSQTMGHDKMYWYQQDPGMELHLIHYSYGVNSTEKGDLSSESTVSRIRTEHFPLTLESARPSHTSQYLCASSDSYTGELFFGEGSRLTVL.

Notes on this clone: The sample contains more than one DNA sequence encoding this CDR3. The rearrangement joins TRBV19 to TRBJ1-3; D gene ambiguous. Germline loops: CDR1 LNHDA, CDR2 SQIVND (reference sequence). V was pared by 7 bases and J by 0 bases, with 7 bases between. The CDR3 consists of 13 residues. The CDR3 nucleotides read TGTGCCAGTATCGGGAGCTCTGGAAACACCATATATTTT. It yields the protein CASIGSSGNTIYF.

The V call is TRBV13, the J call TRBJ2-5; tentatively, D is TRBD1 or TRBD2 (6 bases each). The CDR3 length is 14 residues. Trimming took 4 bases from V and 4 from J, leaving 13 bases between them. In germline, CDR1 is PRHDT, CDR2 FYEKMQ (reference sequence). For the CDR3, the DNA is TGTGCCAGCAGCTACCGATCGGGGGCAGAGACCCAGTACTTC. This codes for CASSYRSGAETQYF.

V is TRBV7-3 and J is TRBJ2-7; D might be TRBD2 (5 bases). V shed 5 bases and J shed 0 bases, with 11 bases lying between them. The V gene's germline CDR1 is SGHTA and CDR2 FQGTGA. The CDR3 runs to 14 residues. CDR3 residues: CASSPDSRSYEQYF. The CDR3 nucleotides read TGTGCCAGCAGCCCGGACTCACGCTCCTACGAGCAGTACTTC.

J is TRBJ2-1 and V is TRBV29-1; 10 nucleotides line up with TRBD2. The CDR3 covers 15 residues. Germline V gene lookup returns CDR1 SQVTM and CDR2 ANQGSEA. V was pared by 5 bases and J by 4 bases, with 8 bases of the junction left unmatched. CDR3 region: CSVPPGTSDYNEQFF. CDR3 bases: TGCAGCGTTCCCCCCGGGACTAGCGATTACAATGAGCAGTTCTTC.